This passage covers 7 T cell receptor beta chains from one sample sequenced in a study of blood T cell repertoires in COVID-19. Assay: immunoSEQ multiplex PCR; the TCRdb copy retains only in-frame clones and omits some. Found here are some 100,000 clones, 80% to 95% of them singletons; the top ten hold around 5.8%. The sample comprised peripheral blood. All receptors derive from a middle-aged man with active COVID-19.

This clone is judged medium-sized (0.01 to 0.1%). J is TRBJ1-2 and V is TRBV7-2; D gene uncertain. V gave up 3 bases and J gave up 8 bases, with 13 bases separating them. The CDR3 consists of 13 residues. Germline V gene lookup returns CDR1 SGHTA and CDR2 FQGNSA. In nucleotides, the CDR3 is TGTGCCAGCAGCTTCGCCCCTTCTCGGGGCTACACCTTC. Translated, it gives CASSFAPSRGYTF.

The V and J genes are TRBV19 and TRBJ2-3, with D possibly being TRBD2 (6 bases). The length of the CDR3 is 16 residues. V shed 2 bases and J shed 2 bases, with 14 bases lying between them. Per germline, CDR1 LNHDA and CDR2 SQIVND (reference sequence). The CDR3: CASSITSGLNTDTQYF. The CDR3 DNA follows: TGTGCCAGTAGTATAACGTCGGGACTTAACACAGATACGCAGTATTTT.

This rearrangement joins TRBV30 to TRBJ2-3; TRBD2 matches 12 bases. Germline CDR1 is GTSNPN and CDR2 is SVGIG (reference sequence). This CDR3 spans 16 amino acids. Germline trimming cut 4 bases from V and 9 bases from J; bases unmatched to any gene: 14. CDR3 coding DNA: TGTGCCTGGACTCCCGGGCTAGCGGGAGGGGGGGGGACGCAGTATTTT. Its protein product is CAWTPGLAGGGGTQYF.

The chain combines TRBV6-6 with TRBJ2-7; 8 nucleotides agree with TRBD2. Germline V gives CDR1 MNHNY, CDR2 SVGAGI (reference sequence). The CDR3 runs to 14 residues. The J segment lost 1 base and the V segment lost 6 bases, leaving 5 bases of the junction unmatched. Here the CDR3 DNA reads TGTGCCAGCAGAACTAGCGGAACTTCCTACGAGCAGTACTTC. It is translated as CASRTSGTSYEQYF.

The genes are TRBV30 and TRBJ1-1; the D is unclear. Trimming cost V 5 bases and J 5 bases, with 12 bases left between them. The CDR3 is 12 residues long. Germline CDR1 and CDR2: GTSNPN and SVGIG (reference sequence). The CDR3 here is CAWLGEWTEAFF. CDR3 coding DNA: TGTGCCTGGCTCGGGGAGTGGACTGAAGCTTTCTTT.

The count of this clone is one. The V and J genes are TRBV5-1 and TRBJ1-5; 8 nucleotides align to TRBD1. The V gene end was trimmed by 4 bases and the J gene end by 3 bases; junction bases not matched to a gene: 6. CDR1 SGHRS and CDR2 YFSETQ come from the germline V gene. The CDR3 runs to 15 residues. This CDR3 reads CASSLAGGPNQPQHF. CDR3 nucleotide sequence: TGCGCCAGCAGCCTGGCAGGGGGCCCCAATCAGCCCCAGCATTTT.

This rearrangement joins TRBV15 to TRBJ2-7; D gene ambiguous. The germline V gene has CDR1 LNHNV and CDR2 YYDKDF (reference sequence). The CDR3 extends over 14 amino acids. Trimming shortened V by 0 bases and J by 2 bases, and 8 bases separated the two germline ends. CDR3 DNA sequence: TGTGCCACCAGCAGAGACAGGTACGCCTACGAGCAGTACTTC. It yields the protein CATSRDRYAYEQYF.